The present T cell receptor (beta chain) was sequenced within a study of cytomegalovirus exposure and HLA in healthy donors. Study-wide results and caveats: A list of more than 150 TCR beta chains associated with cytomegalovirus was given.

Using immunoSEQ multiplex PCR, the repertoire was profiled, and TCRdb retains in-frame clones only, with some absent. The sample records around 71,000 clones, over 85% being singletons. Germline CDR1 reads LNHDA; CDR2 reads SQIVND (reference sequence). The CDR3 runs to 13 residues. V shed 6 bases and J shed 3 bases, with 12 bases lying between them. To note about this clone: What it binds is not known.

Material: PBMCs. The J gene is TRBJ2-7, the V gene TRBV19, with D maybe TRBD1 (5 bases). The sequence was collected from a young man in good health and CMV-seropositive. The CDR3 reads CASRPTDNYEQYF. The CDR3 coding sequence is TGTGCCAGTAGGCCGACAGATAACTACGAGCAGTACTTC.